One and the same sample provided the 5 T cell receptor beta chains below, sequenced in a study of blood T cell repertoires in COVID-19. Libraries were prepared by immunoSEQ multiplex PCR; TCRdb keeps only in-frame clonotypes and omits some of them. There are 100,000 or so clones in the sample; roughly 90% occur only once, and about 2.3% lies in the top ten. Sample: peripheral blood. The receptors here all came from a human donor with active COVID-19. The donor label of this sample is uncertain.

The chain carries TRBV6-2 or TRBV6-3 and TRBJ2-3, with 10 bases identical to TRBD1. The V and J ends lost 5 bases and 4 bases, in that order; junction bases with no gene match: 6. Germline V gene sequence: CDR1 MNHEY, CDR2 SVGEGT. This CDR3 spans 15 amino acids. The DNA of the CDR3 is TGTGCCAGCAGTACCGGACAGGGGGGCGCAGATACGCAGTATTTT. Translated, it gives CASSTGQGGADTQYF.

V is TRBV9 and J is TRBJ2-3; D perhaps matches TRBD2 (7 bases). CDR3 size: 14 residues. CDR1 is SGDLS, CDR2 YYNGEE, per germline. V lost 0 bases, J lost 8 bases, and 13 bases lay in between. The CDR3 here is CASSVAAGAGTQYF. CDR3 DNA: TGTGCCAGCAGCGTAGCTGCGGGGGCCGGTACGCAGTATTTT.

The gene calls are TRBV5-1 and TRBJ2-1; TRBD2 agrees at 9 bases. The CDR3 sequence is 17 residues long. CDR1 is SGHRS, CDR2 YFSETQ, per germline. Unmatched junction bases numbered 14, after V lost 6 bases and J lost 4 bases. CDR3 coding DNA: TGCGCCAGCACGGGAGCGGGGGGTATGGTACAGTACAATGAGCAGTTCTTC. Translated, it gives CASTGAGGMVQYNEQFF.

The chain combines TRBV5-1 with TRBJ2-7, with a possible D match to TRBD2 (6 bases). Deletions cut 0 bases from V and 6 bases from J, with 16 bases between. Germline lookup yields CDR1 SGHRS and CDR2 YFSETQ. The CDR3 covers 15 residues. The CDR3 loop is CASSLVGPGEGEQYF. The CDR3 nucleotides read TGCGCCAGCAGCTTGGTTGGGCCGGGAGAAGGCGAGCAGTACTTC.

This clone was counted only a few times. This chain connects TRBV6-5 to TRBJ2-2, with a tentative D call TRBD1 (5 bases). Trimming pared 0 bases from V and 4 bases from J, leaving 6 bases between. The germline V gene has CDR1 MNHEY and CDR2 SVGAGI. This CDR3 is 14 amino acids long. The CDR3 sequence is CASSYSGPTGELFF. As DNA, the CDR3 is TGTGCCAGCAGTTACTCGGGGCCCACCGGGGAGCTGTTTTTT.